This passage covers 5 T cell receptor beta chains from one sample sequenced in a study of T cells in Graves' hyperthyroidism and ophthalmopathy. The CDR3 regions of TCR beta were amplified from RNA transcripts. Carried out on the TCR CDR3, a first-round RT-PCR used the HTBI primer set. TCRdb reprocessed the multiplex PCR reads with MiXCR, giving one entry per CDR3 protein. The table includes under 40,000 distinct CDR3 sequences, 52% detected once. Source material: blood. The source is a woman aged 40 to 50 with Graves' ophthalmopathy.

This clonotype occurred many times. The chain combines TRBV6-2 or TRBV6-3 with TRBJ1-2; 8 nucleotides align to TRBD1. CDR3 size: 14 residues. V lost 2 bases and J lost 5; bases outside the gene matches: 4. Germline-derived CDR1 and CDR2 are MNHEY and SVGEGT. CDR3 in amino acids: CASSYPGGMYGYTF. The CDR3 nucleotides are TGTGCCAGCAGTTACCCAGGGGGCATGTATGGCTACACCTTC.

As for this clonotype: Given the absence of the conserved phenylalanine or tryptophan at the CDR3 end, a read error is likely. The rearrangement uses TRBV5-6 and TRBJ2-7, with D unclear. Looked up from germline, CDR1 is SGHDT and CDR2 is YYEEEE. The germline V and J ends were trimmed by 3 bases and 2 bases, with 6 bases remaining between them. The CDR3 is 12 residues long. DNA of the CDR3: TGTGCCAGCAGCTCCGTTGCCTACGAGCAGTACCTC. It specifies CASSSVAYEQYL.

CDR3 bases: TGCGCCAGCAGCTTGGCGGGGGCCCAAGAGACCCAGCATTTT. It translates to CASSLAGAQETQHF. This sequence joins TRBV5-1 and TRBJ1-5; possibly TRBD1 for D (6 bases). The V end was cut by 0 bases, the J end by 11 bases, with 15 bases between. This CDR3 is 14 amino acids long. CDR1 is SGHRS and CDR2 is YFSETQ in the germline V gene. Full variable domain (remainder filled in from reference TRBV5-1 and TRBJ1-5): KAGVTQTPRYLIKTRGQQVTLSCSPISGHRSVSWYQQTPGQGLQFLFEYFSETQRNKGNFPGRFSGRQFSNSRSEMNVSTLELGDSALYLCASSLAGAQETQHFGDGTRLSIL.

By its share, this clonotype is medium-sized (0.01 to 0.1%). The chain is built from TRBV12-3 or TRBV12-4 and TRBJ2-7, with D possibly TRBD1 on 6 matching bases. CDR3 length: 14 amino acids. With 5 bases removed from V and 0 bases from J, the gap between germline ends came to 11 bases. This CDR3 reads CASSARDTSYEQYF. The CDR3 bases are TGTGCCAGCAGTGCCCGGGACACCTCCTACGAGCAGTACTTC.

This clonotype was detected a few times. The chain combines TRBV11-2 with TRBJ2-7; a possible D gene is TRBD1 (5 bases). CDR1 and CDR2 (germline): SGHAT, FQNNGV. The CDR3 is 14 amino acids. V lost 5 bases to trimming and J lost 7 bases, with 18 bases between them. The CDR3 region has the DNA TGTGCCAGCAGCGCGGAAGGACACTTCTTTGAGCAGTACTTC. Protein: CASSAEGHFFEQYF.